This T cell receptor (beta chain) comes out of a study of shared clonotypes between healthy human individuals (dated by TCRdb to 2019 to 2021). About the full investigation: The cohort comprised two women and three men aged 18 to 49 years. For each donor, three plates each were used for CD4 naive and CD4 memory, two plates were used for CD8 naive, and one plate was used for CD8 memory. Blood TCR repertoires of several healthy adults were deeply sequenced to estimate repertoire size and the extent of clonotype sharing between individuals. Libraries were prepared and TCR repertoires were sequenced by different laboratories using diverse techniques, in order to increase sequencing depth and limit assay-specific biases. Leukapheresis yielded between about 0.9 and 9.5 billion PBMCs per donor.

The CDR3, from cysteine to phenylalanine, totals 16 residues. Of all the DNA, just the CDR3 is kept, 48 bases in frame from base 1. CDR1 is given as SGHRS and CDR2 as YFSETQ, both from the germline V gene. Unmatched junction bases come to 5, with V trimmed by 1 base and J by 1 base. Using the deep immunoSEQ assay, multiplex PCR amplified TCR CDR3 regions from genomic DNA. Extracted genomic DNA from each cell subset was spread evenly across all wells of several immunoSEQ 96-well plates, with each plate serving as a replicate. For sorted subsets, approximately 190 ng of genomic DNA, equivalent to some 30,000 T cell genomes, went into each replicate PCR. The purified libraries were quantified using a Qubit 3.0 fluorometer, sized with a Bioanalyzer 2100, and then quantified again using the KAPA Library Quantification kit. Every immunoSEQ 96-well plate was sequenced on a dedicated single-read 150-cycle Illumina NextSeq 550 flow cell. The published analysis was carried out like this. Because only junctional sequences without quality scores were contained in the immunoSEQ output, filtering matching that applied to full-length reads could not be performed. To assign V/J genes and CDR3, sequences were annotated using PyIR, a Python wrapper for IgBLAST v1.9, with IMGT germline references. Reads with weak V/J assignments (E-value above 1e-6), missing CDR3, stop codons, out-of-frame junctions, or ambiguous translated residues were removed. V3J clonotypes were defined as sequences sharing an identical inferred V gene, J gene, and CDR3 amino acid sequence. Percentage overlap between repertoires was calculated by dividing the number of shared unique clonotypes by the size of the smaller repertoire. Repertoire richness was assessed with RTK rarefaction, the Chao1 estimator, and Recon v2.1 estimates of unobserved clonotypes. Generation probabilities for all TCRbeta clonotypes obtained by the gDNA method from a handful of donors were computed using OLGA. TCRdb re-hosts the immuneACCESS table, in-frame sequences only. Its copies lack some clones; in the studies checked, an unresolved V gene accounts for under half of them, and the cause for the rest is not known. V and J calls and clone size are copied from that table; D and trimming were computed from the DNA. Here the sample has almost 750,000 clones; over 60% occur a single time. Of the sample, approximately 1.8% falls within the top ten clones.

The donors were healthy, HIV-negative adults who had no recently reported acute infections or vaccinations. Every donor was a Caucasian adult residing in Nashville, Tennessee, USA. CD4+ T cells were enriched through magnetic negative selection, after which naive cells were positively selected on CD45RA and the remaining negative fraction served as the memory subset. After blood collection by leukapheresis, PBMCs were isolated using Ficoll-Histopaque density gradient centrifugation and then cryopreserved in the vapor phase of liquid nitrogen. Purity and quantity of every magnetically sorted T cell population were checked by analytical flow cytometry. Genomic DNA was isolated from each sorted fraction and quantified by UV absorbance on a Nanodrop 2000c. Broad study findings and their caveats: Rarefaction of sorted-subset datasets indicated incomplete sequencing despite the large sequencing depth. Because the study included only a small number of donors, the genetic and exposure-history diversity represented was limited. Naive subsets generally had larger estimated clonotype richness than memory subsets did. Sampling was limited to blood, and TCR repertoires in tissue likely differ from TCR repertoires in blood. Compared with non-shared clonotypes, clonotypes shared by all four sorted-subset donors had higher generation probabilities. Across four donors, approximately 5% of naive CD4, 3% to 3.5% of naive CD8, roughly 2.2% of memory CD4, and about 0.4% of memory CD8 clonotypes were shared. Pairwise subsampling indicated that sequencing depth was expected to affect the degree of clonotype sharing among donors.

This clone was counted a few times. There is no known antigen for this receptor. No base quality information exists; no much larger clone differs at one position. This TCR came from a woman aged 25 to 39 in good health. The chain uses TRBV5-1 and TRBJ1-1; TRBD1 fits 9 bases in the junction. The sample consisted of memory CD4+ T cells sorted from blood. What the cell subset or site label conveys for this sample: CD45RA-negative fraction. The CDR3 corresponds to CASSLKQGAGNTEAFF. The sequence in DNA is TGCGCCAGCAGCTTGAAACAGGGGGCAGGGAACACTGAAGCTTTCTTT.